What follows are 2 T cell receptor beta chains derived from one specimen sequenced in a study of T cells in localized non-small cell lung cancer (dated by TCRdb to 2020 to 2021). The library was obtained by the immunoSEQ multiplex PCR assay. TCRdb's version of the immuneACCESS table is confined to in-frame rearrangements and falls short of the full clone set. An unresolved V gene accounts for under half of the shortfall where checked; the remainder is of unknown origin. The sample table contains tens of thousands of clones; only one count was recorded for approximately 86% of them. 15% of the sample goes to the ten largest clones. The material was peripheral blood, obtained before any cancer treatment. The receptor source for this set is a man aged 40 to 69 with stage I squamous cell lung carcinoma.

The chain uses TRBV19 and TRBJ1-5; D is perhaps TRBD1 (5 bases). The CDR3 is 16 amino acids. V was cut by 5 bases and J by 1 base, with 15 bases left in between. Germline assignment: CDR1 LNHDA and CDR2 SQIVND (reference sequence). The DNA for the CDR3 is TGTGCCAGTAGTTCTCGGACCCGGGGGAGCAATCAGCCCCAGCATTTT. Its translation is CASSSRTRGSNQPQHF.

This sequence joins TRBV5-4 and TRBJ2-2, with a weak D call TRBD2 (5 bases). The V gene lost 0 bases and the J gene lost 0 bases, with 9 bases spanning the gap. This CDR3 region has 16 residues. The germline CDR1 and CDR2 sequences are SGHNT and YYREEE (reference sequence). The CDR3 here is CASSLGGSSNTGELFF. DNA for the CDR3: TGTGCCAGCAGCTTGGGCGGGTCCTCGAACACCGGGGAGCTGTTTTTT.